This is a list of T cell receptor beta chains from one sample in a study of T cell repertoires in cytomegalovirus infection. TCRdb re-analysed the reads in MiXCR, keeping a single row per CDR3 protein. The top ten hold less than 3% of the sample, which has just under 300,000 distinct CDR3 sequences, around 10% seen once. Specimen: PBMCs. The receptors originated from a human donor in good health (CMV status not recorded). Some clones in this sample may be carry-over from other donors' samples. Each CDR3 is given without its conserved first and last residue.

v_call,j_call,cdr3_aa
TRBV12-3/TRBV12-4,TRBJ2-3,ASRPSGTSGTDTQY
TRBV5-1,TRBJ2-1,ASSTGLAPFYNEQF
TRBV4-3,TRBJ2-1,ASSQTSGGAYNEQF
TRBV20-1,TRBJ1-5,SARTTTGKGS
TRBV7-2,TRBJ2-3,ASSSLGGFTDTQY
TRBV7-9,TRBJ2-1,ASSQPRDRYNEQF
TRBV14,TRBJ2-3,ASTRTGSTDTQY
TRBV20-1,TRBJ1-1,SASRTGGGNTEAF
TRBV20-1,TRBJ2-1,SARGGAWTTQGYEQF
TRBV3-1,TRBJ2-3,ASSRSGTGTDTQY
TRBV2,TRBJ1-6,AGQDGSPLH
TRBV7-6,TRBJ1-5,ASSLAEGIGQPQH
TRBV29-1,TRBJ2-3,SVGTSGVGTQY
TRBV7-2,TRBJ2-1,ASSPSTSTNNEQF
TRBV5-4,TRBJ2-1,ASSVIGTSGLYNEQF
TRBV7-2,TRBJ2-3,ASSFGGGYRDTQY
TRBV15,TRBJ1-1,ATSRDPAGGTEAF
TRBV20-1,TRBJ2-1,SASGTALEQF
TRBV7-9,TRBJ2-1,ASSLGLGEQF
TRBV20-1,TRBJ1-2,SATPNYGYT
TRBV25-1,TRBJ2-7,ASREAGESSYEQY
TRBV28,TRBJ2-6,ASSLSRTGANVLT
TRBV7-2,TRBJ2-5,ASSLAGPQETQY
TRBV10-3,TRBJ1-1,ATGGTVNTEAF
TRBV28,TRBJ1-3,ASSSPTRPSGNTIY
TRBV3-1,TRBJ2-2,ASSQGLAELF
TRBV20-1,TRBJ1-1,SARDSHTEAF
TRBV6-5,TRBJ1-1,ASSYDGQLNTEAF
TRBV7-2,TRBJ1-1,ASSSASGQFEAF